Shown below are 20 T cell receptor beta chains from a single sample sequenced in a study of cytomegalovirus exposure and HLA in healthy donors. The PCR was carried out with 60 Vbeta primers and 13 Jbeta primers. Repertoires were generated with immunoSEQ multiplex PCR, while TCRdb's copy carries only in-frame clones and drops some. This repertoire shows 190,000 or so clones, roughly four fifths found once; its top ten account for approximately 0.092%. Specimen: PBMCs. These receptors were obtained from a boy under 10 years old in good health and CMV-seronegative.

The J gene is TRBJ2-7, the V gene TRBV15; TRBD1 agrees at 9 bases. The CDR3 is made up of 16 amino acids. CDR1 LNHNV and CDR2 YYDKDF come from the germline V gene (reference sequence). V shed 1 base, J shed 7 bases, and the junction held 11 bases outside the gene matches. CDR3 region: CATSRVAGTGIGEQYF. The CDR3 nucleotides read TGTGCCACCAGCAGAGTGGCCGGGACAGGGATAGGAGAGCAGTACTTC.

The chain uses TRBV15 and TRBJ2-3; 8 nucleotides align to TRBD2. Germline trimming cut 2 bases from V and 5 bases from J; bases unmatched to any gene: 3. The CDR3 loop spans 14 amino acids. Germline V gives CDR1 LNHNV, CDR2 YYDKDF (reference sequence). The DNA for the CDR3 is TGTGCCACCAGCAGACGGGAGGGGGTAGATACGCAGTATTTT. Translating it yields CATSRREGVDTQYF.

This clone was counted once. The chain has TRBV4-1 and TRBJ2-1, with D possibly TRBD2 on 7 matching bases. Germline V gives CDR1 MGHRA, CDR2 YSYEKL. V was clipped by 3 bases and J by 2 bases, with 20 bases between them. The CDR3 spans 18 residues. The CDR3 nucleotides read TGCGCCAGCAGCCAGTCGGGGGCGCGGGGGCCGCCCTACAATGAGCAGTTCTTC. Its protein is CASSQSGARGPPYNEQFF.

This clone appeared a few times. V usage is TRBV4-1 and J usage is TRBJ2-1, with a tentative D call TRBD1 (5 bases). The germline CDR1 and CDR2 sequences are MGHRA and YSYEKL. Between the trimmed V and J ends, which lost 1 base and 8 bases, there was a span of 18 bases. The CDR3 has 16 amino acids. The CDR3 sequence: CASSQVVLGVGDEQFF. As DNA, the CDR3 is TGCGCCAGCAGCCAAGTAGTTTTAGGGGTAGGGGATGAGCAGTTCTTC.

This clone showed up just once. The chain is built from TRBV11-3 and TRBJ2-3; D remains ambiguous. This CDR3 region has 13 residues. Trimming removed 0 bases from V and 7 bases from J, with 8 bases in between. In germline, CDR1 is SGHNT, CDR2 YENEEA. CDR3 in DNA: TGTGCCAGCAGCTTAGATCAGGCGAATACGCAGTATTTT. Translated: CASSLDQANTQYF.

V usage is TRBV19 and J usage is TRBJ2-7, with D perhaps TRBD2 (5 bases). Trimming removed 3 bases at V and 2 bases at J, with 14 bases between. The CDR3 is 15 amino acids. Germline lookup yields CDR1 LNHDA and CDR2 SQIVND (reference sequence). In nucleotides, the CDR3 is TGTGCCAGTAGTATGGGGAGAGGGTATACCTACGAGCAGTACTTC. Amino acid sequence: CASSMGRGYTYEQYF.

This chain joins TRBV15 and TRBJ2-7; maybe TRBD1 (5 bases). The CDR3 contains 15 residues. V lost 8 bases and J 0 bases, leaving 17 bases between the germline ends. The germline CDR1 and CDR2 sequences are LNHNV and YYDKDF (reference sequence). The CDR3 DNA is TGTGCCACCGCCATCGACAGCCCGAGCTCCTACGAGCAGTACTTC. Translated: CATAIDSPSSYEQYF.

This clone has a single count. This sequence joins TRBV30 and TRBJ1-2; TRBD1 aligns across 9 bases. CDR3 size: 12 residues. Germline V gives CDR1 GTSNPN, CDR2 SVGIG (reference sequence). J gave up 6 bases and V 8 bases, and 7 bases lay outside the gene matches. DNA for the CDR3: TGTGCCGGCCGGACAGGGGCGGATGGCTACACCTTC. The encoded protein is CAGRTGADGYTF.

The chain employs TRBV4-3 and TRBJ2-1; D uncertain. CDR3 length: 14 residues. Germline loops: CDR1 LGHNA, CDR2 YSLEER. The V end lost 3 bases, the J end lost 9 bases, and 15 bases lay between the germline ends. The DNA of the CDR3 is TGCGCCAGCAGCCACGATCCCGCCCGCGGTGAGCAGTTCTTC. It yields the protein CASSHDPARGEQFF.

J is TRBJ1-5 and V is TRBV6-1, with a tentative D call TRBD1 (5 bases). V lost 6 bases and J 0 bases, leaving 12 bases between the germline ends. The CDR3 extends over 15 amino acids. The germline gives CDR1 MNHNS, CDR2 SASEGT. The CDR3 spells CASSPRQYSNQPQHF. CDR3 bases: TGTGCCAGCAGCCCTAGACAGTATAGCAATCAGCCCCAGCATTTT.

The chain uses TRBV5-6 and TRBJ2-6, with D unresolved. Trimming removed 4 bases at V and 0 bases at J, with 5 bases between. The CDR3 has 14 amino acids. Germline-derived CDR1 and CDR2 are SGHDT and YYEEEE. The CDR3 DNA follows: TGTGCCAGCAGCAGGAGCTCTGGGGCCAACGTCCTGACTTTC. This codes for CASSRSSGANVLTF.

The chain has TRBV21-1 and TRBJ2-5; no DNA check was done on the table's D call, TRBD1. TRBV21-1 is reported as a pseudogene. The CDR3 covers 17 residues. This CDR3 reads CASSKSILDRAQETQYF. For the CDR3, the DNA is TGTGCCAGCAGCAAAAGTATTTTAGACAGGGCCCAAGAGACCCAGTACTTC.

The chain combines TRBV29-1 with TRBJ1-1, with a tentative D call TRBD1 (5 bases). Germline CDR1 reads SQVTM; CDR2 reads ANQGSEA. The CDR3 is made up of 11 amino acids. Trimming took 4 bases from V and 4 from J, leaving 7 bases between them. The CDR3 loop reads CSVGQTTEAFF. The CDR3 DNA sequence: TGCAGCGTTGGACAGACCACTGAAGCTTTCTTT.

The chain joins TRBV15 to TRBJ2-3, with TRBD1 matching over 7 bases. Germline lookup yields CDR1 LNHNV and CDR2 YYDKDF (reference sequence). The CDR3 consists of 13 residues. The ends lost 3 bases at V and 14 bases at J; junction bases unmatched: 11. For the CDR3, the DNA is TGTGCCACCAGCAGGGATAGGACAGGTAATACGTATTTT. Encoded protein: CATSRDRTGNTYF.

The table lists this clone with a few counts. V is TRBV4-3 and J is TRBJ1-2; 7 nucleotides match TRBD1. V lost 5 bases, J lost 5 bases, and 5 bases stayed unmatched. The CDR3 totals 13 residues. The germline V gene encodes CDR1 LGHNA and CDR2 YSLEER. The CDR3 protein is CASSADRDYGYTF. In DNA, the CDR3 is TGCGCCAGCAGCGCTGACAGGGATTATGGCTACACCTTC.

The chain recombines TRBV6-1 with TRBJ2-3, with D possibly matching TRBD1 (5 bases). Trimming took 4 bases from V and 2 from J, leaving 10 bases between them. There are 14 residues in the CDR3. CDR1 is MNHNS, CDR2 SASEGT, per germline. Written as DNA, the CDR3 is TGTGCCAGCAGTGGAGGCGGACACACAGATACGCAGTATTTT. As protein: CASSGGGHTDTQYF.

The chain employs TRBV7-2 and TRBJ1-6, with unresolved D. CDR3 length equals 15 residues. Trimming took 2 bases from V and 14 from J, leaving 19 bases between them. Germline CDR1 reads SGHTA; CDR2 reads FQGNSA. Here the CDR3 reads CASSLSKGVVTALHF. The CDR3 region has the DNA TGTGCCAGCAGCTTAAGTAAGGGAGTGGTAACCGCCCTCCACTTT.

In this sample, this clone turned up a few times. This chain links TRBV4-1 with TRBJ1-1; no definite D call. The CDR3 extends over 17 amino acids. The ends were cut back, 4 bases at V and 0 bases at J, with 18 bases in the middle. Germline CDR1 is MGHRA and CDR2 is YSYEKL. CDR3 region: CASSRKEGPLMNTEAFF. The CDR3 coding sequence is TGCGCCAGCAGCCGGAAGGAGGGTCCTCTCATGAACACTGAAGCTTTCTTT.

The rearrangement links TRBV5-1 to TRBJ1-5; D may be TRBD1 (5 bases). V lost 0 bases to trimming and J lost 5 bases, with 6 bases between them. The CDR3 is 13 amino acids. Germline CDR1 reads SGHRS; CDR2 reads YFSETQ. CDR3 residues: CASSLEGHQPQHF. In DNA, the CDR3 is TGCGCCAGCAGCTTGGAGGGGCATCAGCCCCAGCATTTT. Using reference TRBV5-1 and TRBJ1-5 for the parts outside the CDR3, the full variable domain is KAGVTQTPRYLIKTRGQQVTLSCSPISGHRSVSWYQQTPGQGLQFLFEYFSETQRNKGNFPGRFSGRQFSNSRSEMNVSTLELGDSALYLCASSLEGHQPQHFGDGTRLSIL.

The chain is built from TRBV6-1 and TRBJ2-5, with 11 bases aligning to TRBD2. Per the germline V gene, CDR1 is MNHNS and CDR2 is SASEGT. The J segment lost 2 bases and the V segment lost 5 bases, leaving 4 bases of the junction unmatched. This CDR3 is 15 amino acids long. Here the CDR3 DNA reads TGTGCCAGCAGTCTGCTAGCGGGGGGTCAAGAGACCCAGTACTTC. This translates into CASSLLAGGQETQYF.